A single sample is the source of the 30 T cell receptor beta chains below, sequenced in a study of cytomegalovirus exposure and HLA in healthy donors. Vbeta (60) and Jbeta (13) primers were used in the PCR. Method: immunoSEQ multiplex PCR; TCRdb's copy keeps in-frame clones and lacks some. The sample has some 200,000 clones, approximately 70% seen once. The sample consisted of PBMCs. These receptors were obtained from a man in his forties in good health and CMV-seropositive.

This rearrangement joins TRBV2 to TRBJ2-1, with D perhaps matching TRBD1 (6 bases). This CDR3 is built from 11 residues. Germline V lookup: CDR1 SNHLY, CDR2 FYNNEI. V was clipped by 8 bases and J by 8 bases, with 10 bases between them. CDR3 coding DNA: TGTGCCAGCCGACAGGTGGATGAGCAGTTCTTC. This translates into CASRQVDEQFF.

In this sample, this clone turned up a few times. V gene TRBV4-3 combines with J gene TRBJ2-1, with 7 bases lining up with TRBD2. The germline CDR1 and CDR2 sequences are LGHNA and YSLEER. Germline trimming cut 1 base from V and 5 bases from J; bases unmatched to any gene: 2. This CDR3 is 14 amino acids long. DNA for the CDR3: TGCGCCAGCAGCCAAGGACTAGCTGACAATGAGCAGTTCTTC. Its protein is CASSQGLADNEQFF.

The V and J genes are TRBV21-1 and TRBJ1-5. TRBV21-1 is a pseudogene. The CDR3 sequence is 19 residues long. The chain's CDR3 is CASSKALWVLGGKGQPQHF. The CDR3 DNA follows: TGTGCCAGCAGCAAAGCGCTTTGGGTTTTGGGAGGGAAAGGTCAGCCCCAGCATTTT.

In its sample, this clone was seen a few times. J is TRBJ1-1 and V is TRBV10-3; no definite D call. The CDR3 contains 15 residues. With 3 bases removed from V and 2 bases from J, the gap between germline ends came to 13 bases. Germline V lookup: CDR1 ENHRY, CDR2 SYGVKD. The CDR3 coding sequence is TGTGCCATCAGTGACCCGGGTTACTCAAACACTGAAGCTTTCTTT. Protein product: CAISDPGYSNTEAFF.

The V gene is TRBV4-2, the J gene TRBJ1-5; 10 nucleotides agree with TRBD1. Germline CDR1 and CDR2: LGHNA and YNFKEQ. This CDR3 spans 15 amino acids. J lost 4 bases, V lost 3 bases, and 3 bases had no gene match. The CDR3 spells CASSQGTGANQPQHF. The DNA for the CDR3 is TGTGCCAGCAGCCAGGGGACAGGGGCTAATCAGCCCCAGCATTTT.

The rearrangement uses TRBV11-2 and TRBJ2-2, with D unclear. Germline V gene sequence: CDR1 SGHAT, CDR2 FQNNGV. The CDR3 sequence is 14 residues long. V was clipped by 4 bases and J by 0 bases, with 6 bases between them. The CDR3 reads CASSWSPNTGELFF. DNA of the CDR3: TGTGCCAGCAGCTGGAGCCCGAACACCGGGGAGCTGTTTTTT.

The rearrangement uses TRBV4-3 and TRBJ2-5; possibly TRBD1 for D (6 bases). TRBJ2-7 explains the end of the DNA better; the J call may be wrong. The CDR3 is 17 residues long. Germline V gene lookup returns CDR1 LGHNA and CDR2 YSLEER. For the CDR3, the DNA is TGCGCCAGCAGCCAAGGGACAGCTTTTTCCACCCCCTACGAGCAGTACTTC. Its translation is CASSQGTAFSTPYEQYF.

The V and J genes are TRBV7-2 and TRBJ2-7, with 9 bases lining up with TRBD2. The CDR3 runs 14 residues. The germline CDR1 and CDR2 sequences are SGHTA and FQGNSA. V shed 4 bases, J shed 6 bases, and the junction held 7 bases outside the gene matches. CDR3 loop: CASSYSGGKGEQYF. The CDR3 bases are TGTGCCAGCAGCTACAGCGGGGGGAAGGGCGAGCAGTACTTC.

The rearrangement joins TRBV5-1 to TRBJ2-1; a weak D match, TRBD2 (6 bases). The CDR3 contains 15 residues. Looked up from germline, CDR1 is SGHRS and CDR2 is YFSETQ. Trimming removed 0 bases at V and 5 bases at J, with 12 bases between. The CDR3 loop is CASSLVAGQNNEQFF. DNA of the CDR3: TGCGCCAGCAGCTTGGTTGCGGGGCAGAACAATGAGCAGTTCTTC.

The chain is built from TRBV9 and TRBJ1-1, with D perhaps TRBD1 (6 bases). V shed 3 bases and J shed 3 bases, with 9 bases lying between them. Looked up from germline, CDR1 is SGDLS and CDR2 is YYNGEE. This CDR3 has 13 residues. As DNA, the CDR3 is TGTGCCAGCAGCGCTTCAGGGGACACTGAAGCTTTCTTT. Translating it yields CASSASGDTEAFF.

DNA of the CDR3: TGCGCCAGCAGCTTGGCCAGGACAGGGGCCGGCTACACCTTC. Encoded protein: CASSLARTGAGYTF. The rearrangement joins TRBV5-1 to TRBJ1-2, with 9 bases matching TRBD1. Germline CDR1 is SGHRS and CDR2 is YFSETQ. The CDR3 length is 14 residues. V lost 0 bases to trimming and J lost 8 bases; unmatched junction nucleotides: 5.

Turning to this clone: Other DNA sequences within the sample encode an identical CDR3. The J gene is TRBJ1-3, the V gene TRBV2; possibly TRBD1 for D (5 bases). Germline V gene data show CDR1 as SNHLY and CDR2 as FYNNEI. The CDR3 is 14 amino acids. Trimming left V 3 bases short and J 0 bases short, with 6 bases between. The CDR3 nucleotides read TGTGCCAGCAGTGACAGGGTCTCTGGAAACACCATATATTTT. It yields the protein CASSDRVSGNTIYF.

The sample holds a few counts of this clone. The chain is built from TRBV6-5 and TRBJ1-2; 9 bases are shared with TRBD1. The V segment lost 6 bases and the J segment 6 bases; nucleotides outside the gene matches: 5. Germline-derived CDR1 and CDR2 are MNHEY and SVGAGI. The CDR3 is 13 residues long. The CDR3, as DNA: TGTGCCAGCAGCGTACAGGGGGCGGATGGCTACACCTTC. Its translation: CASSVQGADGYTF.

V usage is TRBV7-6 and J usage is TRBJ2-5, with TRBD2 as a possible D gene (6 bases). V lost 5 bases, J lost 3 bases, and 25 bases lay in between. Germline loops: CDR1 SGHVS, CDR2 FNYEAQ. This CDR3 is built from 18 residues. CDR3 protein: CASSLTLKGRFLEETQYF. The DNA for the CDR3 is TGTGCCAGCAGCCTAACCCTGAAGGGGAGGTTTCTGGAAGAGACCCAGTACTTC.

CDR3 amino acids: CASSVRGAASIQPQHF. CDR3 nucleotide sequence: TGTGCCAGCAGTGTACGGGGGGCTGCGTCTATCCAGCCCCAGCATTTT. The rearrangement joins TRBV2 to TRBJ1-5; weak D call: TRBD1 (6 bases). The V end lost 4 bases, the J end lost 7 bases, and 20 bases lay between the germline ends. CDR1 SNHLY and CDR2 FYNNEI come from the germline V gene. This CDR3 contains 16 residues.

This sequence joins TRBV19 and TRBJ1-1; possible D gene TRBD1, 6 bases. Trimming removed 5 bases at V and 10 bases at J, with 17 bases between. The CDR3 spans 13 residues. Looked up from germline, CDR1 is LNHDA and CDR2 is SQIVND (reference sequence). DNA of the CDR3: TGTGCCAGTAGTCCTTCGGGGGGGCGATCAGCTTTCTTT. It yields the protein CASSPSGGRSAFF.

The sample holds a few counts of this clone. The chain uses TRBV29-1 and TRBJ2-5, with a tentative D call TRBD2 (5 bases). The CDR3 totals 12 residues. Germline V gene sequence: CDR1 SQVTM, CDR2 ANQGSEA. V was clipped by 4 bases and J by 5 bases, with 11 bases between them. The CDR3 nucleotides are TGCAGCGTTGCTGAGGAGGTTGAGACCCAGTACTTC. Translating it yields CSVAEEVETQYF.

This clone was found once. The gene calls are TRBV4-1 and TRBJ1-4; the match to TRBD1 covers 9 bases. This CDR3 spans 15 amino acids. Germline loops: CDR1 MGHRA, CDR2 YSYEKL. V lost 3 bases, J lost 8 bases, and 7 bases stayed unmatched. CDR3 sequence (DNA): TGCGCCAGCAGCCACCTGACAGGGGGAGGCGAAAAACTGTTTTTT. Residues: CASSHLTGGGEKLFF.

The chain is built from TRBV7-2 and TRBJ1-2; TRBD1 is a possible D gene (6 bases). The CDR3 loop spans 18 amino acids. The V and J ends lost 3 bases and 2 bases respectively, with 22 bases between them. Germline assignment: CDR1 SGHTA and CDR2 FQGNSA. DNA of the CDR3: TGTGCCAGCAGCTTTTCACACCCAACTGACAGGACGAACTATGGCTACACCTTC. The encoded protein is CASSFSHPTDRTNYGYTF.

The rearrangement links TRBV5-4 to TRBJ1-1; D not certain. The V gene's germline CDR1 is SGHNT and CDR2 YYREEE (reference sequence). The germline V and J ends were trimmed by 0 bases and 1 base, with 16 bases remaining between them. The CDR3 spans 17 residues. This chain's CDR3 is CASSLVATFPQNTEAFF. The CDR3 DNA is TGTGCCAGCAGCTTGGTTGCCACATTCCCACAGAACACTGAAGCTTTCTTT.

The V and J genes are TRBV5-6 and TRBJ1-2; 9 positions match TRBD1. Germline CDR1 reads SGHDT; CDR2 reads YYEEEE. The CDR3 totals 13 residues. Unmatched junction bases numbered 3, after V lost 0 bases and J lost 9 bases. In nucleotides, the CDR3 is TGTGCCAGCAGCTTGGGACAGGGGGATAGCTACACCTTC. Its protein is CASSLGQGDSYTF.

The DNA of the CDR3 is TGTGCCAGCAGCTTAGAAGAAGGGACTCAATTCTACGAGCAGTACTTC. Its translation is CASSLEEGTQFYEQYF. The rearrangement links TRBV11-1 to TRBJ2-7, with D possibly TRBD2 on 6 matching bases. With 1 base removed from V and 3 bases from J, the gap between germline ends came to 16 bases. The V gene's germline CDR1 is SGHAT and CDR2 FQDESV (reference sequence). The CDR3 has 16 residues.

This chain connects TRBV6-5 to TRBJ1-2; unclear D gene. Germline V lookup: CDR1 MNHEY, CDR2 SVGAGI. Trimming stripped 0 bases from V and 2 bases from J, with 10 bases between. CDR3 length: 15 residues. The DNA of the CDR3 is TGTGCCAGCAGTTACTCGCTAGGACTAAACTATGGCTACACCTTC. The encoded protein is CASSYSLGLNYGYTF.

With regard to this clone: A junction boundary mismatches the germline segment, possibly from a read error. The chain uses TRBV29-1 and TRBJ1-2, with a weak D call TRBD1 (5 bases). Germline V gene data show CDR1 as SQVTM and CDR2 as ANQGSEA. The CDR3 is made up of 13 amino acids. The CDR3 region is CSVEDKAGRRFPF. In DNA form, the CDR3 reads TGCAGCGTTGAAGATAAGGCGGGACGGCGCTTCCCCTTC. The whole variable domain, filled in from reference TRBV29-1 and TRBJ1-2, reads SAVISQKPSRDICQRGTSLTIQCQVDSQVTMMFWYRQQPGQSLTLIATANQGSEATYESGFVIDKFPISRPNLTFSTLTVSNMSPEDSSIYLCSVEDKAGRRFPFGSGTRLTVV.

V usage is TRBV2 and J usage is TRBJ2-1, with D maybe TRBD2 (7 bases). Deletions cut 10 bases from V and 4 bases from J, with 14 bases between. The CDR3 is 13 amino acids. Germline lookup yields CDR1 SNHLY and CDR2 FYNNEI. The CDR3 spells CATYGGLYNEQFF. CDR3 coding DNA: TGTGCCACCTACGGGGGGCTTTACAATGAGCAGTTCTTC. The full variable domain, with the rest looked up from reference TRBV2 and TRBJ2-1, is EPEVTQTPSHQVTQMGQEVILRCVPISNHLYFYWYRQILGQKVEFLVSFYNNEISEKSEIFDDQFSVERPDGSNFTLKIRSTKLEDSAMYFCATYGGLYNEQFFGPGTRLTVL.

This chain's CDR3 is CASSQEGGGTDTQYF. The CDR3 nucleotides are TGTGCCAGCAGCCAAGAAGGGGGGGGAACAGATACGCAGTATTTT. The chain couples TRBV4-2 to TRBJ2-3; possible D gene TRBD2, 7 bases. The CDR3 has 15 amino acids. The V gene's germline CDR1 is LGHNA and CDR2 YNFKEQ. V was cut by 0 bases and J by 3 bases, with 10 bases left in between.

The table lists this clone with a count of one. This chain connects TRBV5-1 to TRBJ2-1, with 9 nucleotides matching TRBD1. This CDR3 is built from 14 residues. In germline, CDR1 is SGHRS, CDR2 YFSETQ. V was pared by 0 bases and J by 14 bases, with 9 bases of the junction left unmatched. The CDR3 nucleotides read TGCGCCAGCAGCTTGGCCGGTGAGGACAGGGGAAAGTTCTTC. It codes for CASSLAGEDRGKFF.

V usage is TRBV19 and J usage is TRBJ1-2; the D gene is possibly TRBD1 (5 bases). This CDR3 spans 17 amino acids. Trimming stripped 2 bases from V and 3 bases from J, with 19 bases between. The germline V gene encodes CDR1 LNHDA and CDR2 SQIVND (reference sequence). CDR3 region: CASSIKTAQRRDYGYTF. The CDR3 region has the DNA TGTGCCAGTAGTATAAAGACAGCCCAGCGCAGGGACTATGGCTACACCTTC.

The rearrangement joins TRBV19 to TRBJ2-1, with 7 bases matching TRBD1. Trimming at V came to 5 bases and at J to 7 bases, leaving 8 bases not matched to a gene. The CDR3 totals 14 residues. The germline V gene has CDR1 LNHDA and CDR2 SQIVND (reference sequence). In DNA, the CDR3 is TGTGCCAGTAGTTCCGGGACAGTATTTAATGAGCAGTTCTTC. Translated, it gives CASSSGTVFNEQFF.

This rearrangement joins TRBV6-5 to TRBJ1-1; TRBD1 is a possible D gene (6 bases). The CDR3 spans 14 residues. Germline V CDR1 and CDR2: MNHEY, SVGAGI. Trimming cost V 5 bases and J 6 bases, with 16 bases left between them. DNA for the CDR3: TGTGCCAGCAGTCCCCTAGGCCGACAGGCTGAAGCTTTCTTT. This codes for CASSPLGRQAEAFF.